These 7 T cell receptor beta chains came from one sample sequenced in a study of cytomegalovirus exposure and HLA in healthy donors. The PCR used 60 Vbeta and 13 Jbeta primers. The table came from immunoSEQ multiplex PCR; TCRdb's copy has only in-frame clones and leaves some out. The table has more than 85,000 clones, 69% seen once. Sequenced sample: PBMCs. The receptors here all came from a man aged 30 to 39 in good health and CMV-seronegative.

V and J are TRBV9 and TRBJ1-6; 11 nucleotides line up with TRBD1. The germline V gene has CDR1 SGDLS and CDR2 YYNGEE. This CDR3 is built from 15 residues. J was trimmed by 8 bases and V by 5 bases; bases with no gene match: 6. The CDR3 spells CASSLMGQGDSPLHF. Written as DNA, the CDR3 is TGTGCCAGCAGTCTAATGGGACAGGGGGATTCACCCCTCCACTTT.

The chain carries TRBV28 and TRBJ2-7, with TRBD1 matching 11 bases. Germline V gene lookup returns CDR1 MDHEN and CDR2 SYDVKM. The CDR3 loop spans 18 amino acids. The trim removed 2 bases at V and 2 bases at J, leaving 11 bases unmatched. In DNA form, the CDR3 reads TGTGCCAGCAGTTTACCGAGTAGGACAGGGGGCCTTGCCTACGAGCAGTACTTC. Translated: CASSLPSRTGGLAYEQYF.

This clone appeared a single time. The chain combines TRBV6-5 with TRBJ1-6; D is unresolved. With 7 bases removed from V and 1 base from J, the gap between germline ends came to 8 bases. The CDR3 is 14 residues long. Germline V gene lookup returns CDR1 MNHEY and CDR2 SVGAGI. Here the CDR3 reads CASTRRSYNSPLHF. The CDR3 bases are TGTGCCAGCACCAGGAGGTCCTATAATTCACCCCTCCACTTT.

The chain is built from TRBV6-4 and TRBJ2-1; 9 bases match TRBD2. The CDR3 sequence is 15 residues long. The germline CDR1 and CDR2 sequences are MRHNA and SNTAGT. The V gene end was trimmed by 6 bases and the J gene end by 7 bases; junction bases not matched to a gene: 10. The CDR3 nucleotides are TGTGCCAGCAGCGCCCAAGGACTAGCGCAGAATGAGCAGTTCTTC. Translating gives CASSAQGLAQNEQFF.

The chain recombines TRBV28 with TRBJ2-1, with 12 positions matching TRBD2. The CDR3 is 16 residues long. The trim removed 10 bases at V and 2 bases at J, leaving 9 bases unmatched. CDR1 MDHEN and CDR2 SYDVKM come from the germline V gene. The CDR3 nucleotides read TGTGCCACCCGGACTAGCGGGATTAGGGCCTACAATGAGCAGTTCTTC. Translating gives CATRTSGIRAYNEQFF.

The chain links TRBV5-5 to TRBJ1-4; unclear D gene. The CDR3 is made up of 20 amino acids. Trimming cost V 2 bases and J 4 bases, with 27 bases left between them. Germline values: CDR1 SGHKS, CDR2 YYEKEE (reference sequence). CDR3 loop: CASSFRSSGGVGSRNEKLFF. The CDR3 bases are TGTGCCAGCAGCTTTCGTTCTTCTGGCGGGGTGGGGTCCCGTAATGAAAAACTGTTTTTT.

The chain couples TRBV4-2 to TRBJ2-5; TRBD1 aligns across 11 bases. The CDR3 loop spans 15 amino acids. V lost 1 base, J lost 4 bases, and 2 bases stayed unmatched. Germline values: CDR1 LGHNA, CDR2 YNFKEQ. CDR3 residues: CASSQGGQGAETQYF. The CDR3 DNA follows: TGTGCCAGCAGCCAAGGCGGACAGGGGGCAGAGACCCAGTACTTC.